A selection of T cell receptor beta chains follows, all from one sample in a study of CD8+ T cells in alopecia areata. TCRdb keeps only in-frame clones here, not all; method: immunoSEQ multiplex PCR. This table holds hundreds of thousands of clones, 58% found once. The sample here was CD4+ T cells sorted from blood, taken at week 24, from a patient treated with tofacitinib. These receptors were collected from a human donor with alopecia areata. The CDR3 runs from the conserved cysteine through the conserved F or W. Fields, in order: J gene, clone size, V gene, D gene, CDR3 DNA, CDR3 protein. A D gene is named only where the DNA matches it firmly. Some rows mark clone size as missing; the rest say once, few, many or name a class of expanded clone.

TRBJ1-5,few,TRBV4-1,TRBD1,TGCGCCAGCAGCCCGGGAGGGGGCGCGAATCAGCCCCAGCATTTT,CASSPGGGANQPQHF
TRBJ1-5,NA,TRBV2,NA,TGTGCCAGCAGTGAAGCCCCGGGGCGATTCAATCAGCCCCAGCATTTT,CASSEAPGRFNQPQHF
TRBJ1-6,NA,TRBV4-3,NA,TGCGCCAGCAGCCAAGCTGGCAGGCCCAATTCACCCCTCCACTTT,CASSQAGRPNSPLHF
TRBJ1-5,NA,TRBV2,NA,TGTGCCAGCAGACCCCGGGGTAGCAATCAGCCCCAGCATTTT,CASRPRGSNQPQHF
TRBJ1-6,NA,TRBV2,TRBD1,TGTGCCAGCAGTCAGACCGGGACAGCATCGCAATCACCCCTCCACTTT,CASSQTGTASQSPLHF
TRBJ1-1,NA,TRBV2,TRBD1,TGTGCCAGCAGTGGACAGGGTCCCATGAACACTGAAGCTTTCTTT,CASSGQGPMNTEAFF
TRBJ2-7,NA,TRBV5-1,NA,TGCGCCAGCAGCTTGGGGTCCCTTACGAGGAACGAGCAGTACTTC,CASSLGSLTRNEQYF
TRBJ1-2,NA,TRBV30,NA,TGTGCCTGGAGCCCAACGGTGATGGGACACAAATTGCTGCGGGGCTACACCTTC,CAWSPTVMGHKLLRGYTF
TRBJ2-1,NA,TRBV6-5,NA,TGTGCCAGCAGAAGTTTCGTTGTTACTGAGCAGTTCTTC,CASRSFVVTEQFF
TRBJ1-1,NA,TRBV5-1,NA,TGCGCCAGCAGCTTGGGGACCGGGACCCGCACTGAAGCTTTCTTT,CASSLGTGTRTEAFF
TRBJ2-3,NA,TRBV9,NA,TGTGCCAGCAGCGTCTCCCCCTCTGGCGATACGCAGTATTTT,CASSVSPSGDTQYF
TRBJ2-1,NA,TRBV4-1,TRBD1,TGCGCCAGCAGCCTAACCCTGACAGGGGGCGGAAAAAATGAGCAGTTCTTC,CASSLTLTGGGKNEQFF
TRBJ2-1,NA,TRBV6-1,TRBD1,TGTGCCAGCAGTGCCTCGACAGGGTACCATGAGCAGTTCTTC,CASSASTGYHEQFF
TRBJ2-3,NA,TRBV7-3,NA,TGTGCCAGCAGCTTAAACTCTATTGGTTCGAGGCAGTATTTT,CASSLNSIGSRQYF
TRBJ2-5,NA,TRBV7-2,NA,TGTGCCAGCAGCCCCTGGAGCCAAGAGACCCAGTACTTC,CASSPWSQETQYF
TRBJ2-5,NA,TRBV2,NA,TGTGCCAGCAGGCCTTTCCGGGAGACCCAGTACTTC,CASRPFRETQYF
TRBJ2-5,NA,TRBV19,TRBD2,TGTGCCAGTAGTACGGGACTAGCGAGGCGGGAGACCCAGTACTTC,CASSTGLARRETQYF
TRBJ2-3,few,TRBV15,TRBD2,TGTGCCACCCGTTCAAGCGGGGGGGCCGTTCGGGATACGCAGTATTTT,CATRSSGGAVRDTQYF
TRBJ2-2,NA,TRBV4-1,NA,TGCGCCAGCAGCCGCTTATCGAACACCGGGGAGCTGTTTTTT,CASSRLSNTGELFF
TRBJ2-3,NA,TRBV4-3,NA,TGCGCCAGCAGCCCTCAGGGGAACCGGGCAGATACGCAGTATTTT,CASSPQGNRADTQYF
TRBJ2-5,few,TRBV10-3,NA,TGTGCCATCAGTGAACTAGCAGAGACCCAGTACTTC,CAISELAETQYF
TRBJ1-3,few,TRBV10-3,NA,TGTGCCATCAGGGGAACCTCTGGAAACACCATATATTTT,CAIRGTSGNTIYF
TRBJ2-1,few,TRBV15,NA,TGTGCCACAGAAGACTCGCGCTCCTACAATGAGCAGTTCTTC,CATEDSRSYNEQFF
TRBJ1-1,NA,TRBV4-1,NA,TGCGCCAGCAGCCAGAGACCGAACACTGAAGCTTTCTTT,CASSQRPNTEAFF
TRBJ2-3,NA,TRBV10-3,NA,TGTGCCATCAGTGAGCCCAAAGGACGCGGGGGCACAGATACGCAGTATTTT,CAISEPKGRGGTDTQYF
TRBJ2-7,NA,TRBV18,NA,TGTGCCAGCTCACGCAGTACAGGAGGGCCCTACGAGCAGTACTTC,CASSRSTGGPYEQYF
TRBJ2-5,NA,TRBV5-6,NA,TGTGCCAGCAGCTTGTTCGGCAGTCAAGAGACCCAGTACTTC,CASSLFGSQETQYF
TRBJ1-1,NA,TRBV29-1,NA,TGCAGCGCCCATACAGCCACAAACACTGAAGCTTTCTTT,CSAHTATNTEAFF
TRBJ1-2,few,TRBV7-6,NA,TGTGCCAGCAGCCCCCAACAGGGTGGCTATGGCTACACCTTC,CASSPQQGGYGYTF
TRBJ1-3,NA,TRBV2,NA,TGTGCCAGCAGTCGAGTCCGTCGTAGCTCTGGAAACACCATATATTTT,CASSRVRRSSGNTIYF
TRBJ1-2,NA,TRBV28,TRBD1,TGTGCCAGCAGTCGATCAGGGGGCGTTGGCTATGGCTACACCTTC,CASSRSGGVGYGYTF
TRBJ2-2,NA,TRBV5-6,NA,TGTGCCAGCAGCTGGGGAGGCAACACCGGGGAGCTGTTTTTT,CASSWGGNTGELFF
TRBJ2-1,once,TRBV7-2,TRBD2,TGTGCCAGCAGCTCCAAGCGGGGGAATAATGAGCAGTTCTTC,CASSSKRGNNEQFF
TRBJ2-7,NA,TRBV9,NA,TGTGCCAGCAGCCCCCGGGAGCAGTACTTC,CASSPREQYF
TRBJ2-3,NA,TRBV18,NA,TGTGCCAGCTCATCCGAGGGAGATACGCAGTATTTT,CASSSEGDTQYF
TRBJ2-5,few,TRBV5-4,TRBD2,TGTGCCAGCAGCCCCACCGGGGGGGCCGGGGAGACCCAGTACTTC,CASSPTGGAGETQYF
TRBJ2-7,few,TRBV2,TRBD1,TGTGCCAGCCAGGAGGACAGGGAGGCCGAGCAGTACTTC,CASQEDREAEQYF
TRBJ1-1,few,TRBV30,TRBD1,TGTGCCTGGAGTGCCCGGGACAGGAACACTGAAGCTTTCTTT,CAWSARDRNTEAFF
TRBJ2-2,NA,TRBV4-2,TRBD2,TGTGCCAGCAGCCAAGTACTTCGCGTTAGCGGGTCCGTTTTTAACACCGGGGAGCTGTTTTTT,CASSQVLRVSGSVFNTGELFF
TRBJ1-1,few,TRBV28,NA,TGTGCCAGCAGTCCGTTCGGGGGCAGGAACACTGAAGCTTTCTTT,CASSPFGGRNTEAFF
TRBJ2-7,once,TRBV2,NA,TGTGCCAGCCCTAAAGGGAACGAGCAGTACTTC,CASPKGNEQYF
TRBJ2-2,NA,TRBV5-1,NA,TGCGCCAGCCTGGGCGGCACCGGGGAGCTGTTTTTT,CASLGGTGELFF
TRBJ1-2,few,TRBV27,NA,TGTGCCAGCAGGACAGCATTCTATGGCTACACCTTC,CASRTAFYGYTF
TRBJ2-5,NA,TRBV5-1,TRBD1,TGCGCCAGCAGCCCGAGAGTCTCCGGGACAGGTCAAGAGACCCAGTACTTC,CASSPRVSGTGQETQYF
TRBJ2-7,NA,TRBV7-9,NA,TGTGCCAGCAGCTTAGACAGGGTCGGGCAGTACTTC,CASSLDRVGQYF
TRBJ1-2,once,TRBV11-1,NA,TGTGCCAGCAGCTTCGGACGGGATAACTATGGCTACACCTTC,CASSFGRDNYGYTF
TRBJ2-5,few,TRBV29-1,TRBD2,TGCAGCGTCGTCGGACTAGCGGGAACAGAGACCCAGTACTTC,CSVVGLAGTETQYF
TRBJ2-1,NA,TRBV30,TRBD2,TGTGCCTGGAGTGTACTAGCGGGTCGGGCCAATGAGCAGTTCTTC,CAWSVLAGRANEQFF
TRBJ2-5,many,TRBV4-1,NA,TGCGCCAGCAGCCAATTCGGACTCCCCTCCCAAGAGACCCAGTACTTC,CASSQFGLPSQETQYF
TRBJ2-3,many,TRBV10-3,NA,TGTGCCATCAGTGAGTACAGCAGTAGCACAGATACGCAGTATTTT,CAISEYSSSTDTQYF
TRBJ2-4,NA,TRBV5-4,TRBD1,TGTGCCAGCAGCTTTGGCCGCGGACAGGGGAGGGACATTCAGTACTTC,CASSFGRGQGRDIQYF
TRBJ2-3,few,TRBV10-3,TRBD2,TGTGCCATCAGTCCTACCGCTAGCGGTTGGGGAGATACGCAGTATTTT,CAISPTASGWGDTQYF
TRBJ2-5,NA,TRBV11-2,NA,TGTGCCAGCAGCTTACGACCTGGGTGGGAGACCCAGTACTTC,CASSLRPGWETQYF
TRBJ2-3,NA,TRBV2,NA,TGTGCCAGCAGTGATAGGGCAGGGAGTCTAACAAGCACAGATACGCAGTATTTT,CASSDRAGSLTSTDTQYF
TRBJ2-7,few,TRBV5-1,NA,TGCGCCAGCAGCTTGGGGGACACATCCTACGAGCAGTACTTC,CASSLGDTSYEQYF
TRBJ1-1,NA,TRBV29-1,NA,TGCAGGGCTCCCGAAGCTTTCTTT,CRAPEAFF
TRBJ2-7,few,TRBV7-9,NA,TGTGCCAGCAGTCGGCGGGTCGAGCAGTACTTC,CASSRRVEQYF